The present TCR beta chain was sequenced within a study of cytomegalovirus exposure and HLA in healthy donors. General observations from the study: One later analysis reportedly identified an Asian-associated ancestry cluster that showed fewer N-insertions than the approximately 700-donor mean. Based on reports, TCR beta sequences accurately predicted HLA-A and HLA-B alleles for most subjects. The study recorded 164 TCR beta chains that were cytomegalovirus-associated.

The PCR had 60 Vbeta and 13 Jbeta primers. Original analysis: In a later analysis, of 70 million to 85 million unique beta chains, about 10 million appeared in at least two donors. The table came from immunoSEQ multiplex PCR; TCRdb's copy has only in-frame clones and leaves some out. V and J calls and clone size follow that table, whereas D and trimming were derived from the DNA. The table includes 100,000 to 150,000 clones, 70% to 85% detected once. From germline, CDR1 is SGHRS and CDR2 YFSETQ. The CDR3 sequence is 14 residues long. The V and J ends lost 4 bases and 5 bases, in that order; junction bases with no gene match: 4. This clone was seen just once. What it binds is unknown.

The sequence was obtained from a boy aged 5-17 years in good health and CMV-seronegative. The chain links TRBV5-1 to TRBJ2-7; 12 bases are shared with TRBD2. Sequenced: PBMCs. The CDR3 DNA reads TGCGCCAGCAGCCTAGCGGGAGGGGGCAACGAGCAGTACTTC. As protein: CASSLAGGGNEQYF.